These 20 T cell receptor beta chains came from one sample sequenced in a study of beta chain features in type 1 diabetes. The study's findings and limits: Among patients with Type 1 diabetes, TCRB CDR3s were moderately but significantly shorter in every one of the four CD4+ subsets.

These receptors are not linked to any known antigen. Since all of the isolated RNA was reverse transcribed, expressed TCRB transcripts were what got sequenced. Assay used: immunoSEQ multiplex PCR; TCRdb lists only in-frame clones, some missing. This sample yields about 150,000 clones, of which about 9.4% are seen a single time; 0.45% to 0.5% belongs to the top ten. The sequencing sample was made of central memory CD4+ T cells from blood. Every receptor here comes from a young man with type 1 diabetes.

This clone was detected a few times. The CDR3 is CASSKVASGRAKNIQYF. CDR3 coding DNA: TGTGCCAGCAGCAAAGTGGCTAGCGGGAGGGCCAAAAACATTCAGTACTTC. The gene calls are TRBV21-1 and TRBJ2-4; the table gives TRBD2 as D, unverified against the DNA. TRBV21-1 is a listed pseudogene. CDR3 length: 17 amino acids.

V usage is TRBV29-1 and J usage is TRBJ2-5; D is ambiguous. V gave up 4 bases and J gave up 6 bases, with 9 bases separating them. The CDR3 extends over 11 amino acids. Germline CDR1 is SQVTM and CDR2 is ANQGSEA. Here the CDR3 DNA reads TGCAGCGTTGGGCAGATTCAGACCCAGTACTTC. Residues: CSVGQIQTQYF.

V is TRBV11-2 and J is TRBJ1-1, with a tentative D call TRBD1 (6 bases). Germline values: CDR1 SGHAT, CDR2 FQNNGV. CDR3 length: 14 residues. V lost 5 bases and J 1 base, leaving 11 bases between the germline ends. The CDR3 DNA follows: TGTGCCAGCAGCCTGGGACATACGAACACTGAAGCTTTCTTT. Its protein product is CASSLGHTNTEAFF. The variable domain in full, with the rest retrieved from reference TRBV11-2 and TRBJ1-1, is EAGVAQSPRYKIIEKRQSVAFWCNPISGHATLYWYQQILGQGPKLLIQFQNNGVVDDSQLPKDRFSAERLKGVDSTLKIQPAKLEDSAVYLCASSLGHTNTEAFFGQGTRLTVV.

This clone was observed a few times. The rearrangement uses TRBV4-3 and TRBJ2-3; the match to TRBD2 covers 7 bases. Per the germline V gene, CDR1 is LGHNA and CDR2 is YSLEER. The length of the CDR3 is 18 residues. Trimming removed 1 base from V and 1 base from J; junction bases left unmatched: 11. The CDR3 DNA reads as TGCGCCAGCAGCCAAGGGACCTCGCTTGCGGGAGGCACAGATACGCAGTATTTT. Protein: CASSQGTSLAGGTDTQYF.

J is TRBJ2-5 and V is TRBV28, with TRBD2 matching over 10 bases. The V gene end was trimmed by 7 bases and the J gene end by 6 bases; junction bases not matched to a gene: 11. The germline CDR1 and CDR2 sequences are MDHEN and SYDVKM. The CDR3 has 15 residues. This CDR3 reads CASTLAPSGSKTQYF. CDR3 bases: TGTGCCAGCACCCTCGCCCCTAGCGGGAGTAAGACCCAGTACTTC. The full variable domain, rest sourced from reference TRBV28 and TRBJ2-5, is DVKVTQSSRYLVKRTGEKVFLECVQDMDHENMFWYRQDPGLGLRLIYFSYDVKMKEKGDIPEGYSVSREKKERFSLILESASTNQTSMYLCASTLAPSGSKTQYFGPGTRLLVL.

The chain's CDR3 is CASSATPPAGETQYF. The CDR3 DNA sequence: TGTGCCAGCAGCGCGACTCCCCCGGCCGGGGAGACCCAGTACTTC. The chain links TRBV9 to TRBJ2-5; the D is unclear. The length of the CDR3 is 15 residues. V lost 3 bases to trimming and J lost 5 bases, with 17 bases between them. Germline V lookup: CDR1 SGDLS, CDR2 YYNGEE. The whole variable domain, filled in from reference TRBV9 and TRBJ2-5, reads DSGVTQTPKHLITATGQRVTLRCSPRSGDLSVYWYQQSLDQGLQFLIQYYNGEERAKGNILERFSAQQFPDLHSELNLSSLELGDSALYFCASSATPPAGETQYFGPGTRLLVL.

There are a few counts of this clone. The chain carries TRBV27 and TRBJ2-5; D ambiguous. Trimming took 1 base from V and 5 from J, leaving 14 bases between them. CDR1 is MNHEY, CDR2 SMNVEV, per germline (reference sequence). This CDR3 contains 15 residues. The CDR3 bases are TGTGCCAGCAGTTTATGGGCTGAAGTCCGGGAGACCCAGTACTTC. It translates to CASSLWAEVRETQYF.

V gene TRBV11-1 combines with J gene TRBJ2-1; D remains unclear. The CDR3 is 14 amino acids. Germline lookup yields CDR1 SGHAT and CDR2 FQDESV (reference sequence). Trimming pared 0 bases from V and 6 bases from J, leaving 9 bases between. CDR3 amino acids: CASSLALASNEQFF. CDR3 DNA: TGTGCCAGCAGCTTAGCGTTGGCTAGCAATGAGCAGTTCTTC.

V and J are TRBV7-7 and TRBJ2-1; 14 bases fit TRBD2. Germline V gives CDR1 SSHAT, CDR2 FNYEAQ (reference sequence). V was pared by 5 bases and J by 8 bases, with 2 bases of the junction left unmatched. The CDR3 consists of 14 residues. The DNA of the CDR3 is TGTGCCAGCAGCCCGGGACTAGCGGGAGATGAGCAGTTCTTC. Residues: CASSPGLAGDEQFF.

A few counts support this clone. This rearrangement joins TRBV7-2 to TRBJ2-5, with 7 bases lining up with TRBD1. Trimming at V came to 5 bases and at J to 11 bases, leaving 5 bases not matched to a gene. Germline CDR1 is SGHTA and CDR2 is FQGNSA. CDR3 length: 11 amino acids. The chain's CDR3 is CASSRDRVQYF. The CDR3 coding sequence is TGTGCCAGCAGCCGAGACAGGGTTCAGTACTTC.

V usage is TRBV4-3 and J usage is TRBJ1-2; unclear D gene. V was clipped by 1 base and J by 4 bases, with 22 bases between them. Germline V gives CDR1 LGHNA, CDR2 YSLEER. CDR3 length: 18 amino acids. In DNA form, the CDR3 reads TGCGCCAGCAGCCAAGGAGGGAGCGGCTTGGCGGATATCTATGGCTACACCTTC. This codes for CASSQGGSGLADIYGYTF.

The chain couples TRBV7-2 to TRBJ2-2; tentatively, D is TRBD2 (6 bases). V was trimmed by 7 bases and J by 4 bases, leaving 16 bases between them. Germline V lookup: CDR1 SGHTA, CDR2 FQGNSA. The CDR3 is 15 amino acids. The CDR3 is CASTIPQGGTGELFF. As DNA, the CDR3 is TGTGCCAGCACCATTCCCCAGGGAGGCACCGGGGAGCTGTTTTTT.

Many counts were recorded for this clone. CDR3 in DNA: TGTGCCAGCAGCGCCGGCGGGACAGCGAACTCTGGAAACACCATATATTTT. Amino acids: CASSAGGTANSGNTIYF. This chain joins TRBV9 and TRBJ1-3; 7 nucleotides agree with TRBD1. The germline V gene encodes CDR1 SGDLS and CDR2 YYNGEE. Germline trimming cut 3 bases from V and 0 bases from J; bases unmatched to any gene: 9. This CDR3 has 17 amino acids.

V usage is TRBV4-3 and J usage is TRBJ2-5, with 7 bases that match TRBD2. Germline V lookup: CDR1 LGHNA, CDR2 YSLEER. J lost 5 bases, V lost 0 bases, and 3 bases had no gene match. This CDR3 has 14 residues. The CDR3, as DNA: TGCGCCAGCAGCCAAGATTTCGGGGGGGAGACCCAGTACTTC. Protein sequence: CASSQDFGGETQYF.

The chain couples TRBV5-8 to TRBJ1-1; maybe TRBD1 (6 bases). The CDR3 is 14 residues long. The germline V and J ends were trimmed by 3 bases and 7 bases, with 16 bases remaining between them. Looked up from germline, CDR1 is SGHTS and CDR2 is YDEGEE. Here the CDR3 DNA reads TGTGCCAGCAGCTCCACAGGGATTGGATTTGAAGCTTTCTTT. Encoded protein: CASSSTGIGFEAFF.

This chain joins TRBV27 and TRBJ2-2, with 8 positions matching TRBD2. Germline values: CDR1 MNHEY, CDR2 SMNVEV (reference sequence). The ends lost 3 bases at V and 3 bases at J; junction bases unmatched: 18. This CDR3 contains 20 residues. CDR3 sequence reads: CASSFSLQRESYSDTGELFF. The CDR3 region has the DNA TGTGCCAGCAGTTTCTCATTACAGCGGGAGAGTTACTCGGACACCGGGGAGCTGTTTTTT.

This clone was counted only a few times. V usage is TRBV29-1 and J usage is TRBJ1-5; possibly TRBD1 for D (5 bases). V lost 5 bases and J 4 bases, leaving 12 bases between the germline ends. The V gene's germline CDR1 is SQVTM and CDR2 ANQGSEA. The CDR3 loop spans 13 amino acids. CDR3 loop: CSVIVQVNQPQHF. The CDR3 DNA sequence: TGCAGCGTTATCGTACAGGTAAATCAGCCCCAGCATTTT.

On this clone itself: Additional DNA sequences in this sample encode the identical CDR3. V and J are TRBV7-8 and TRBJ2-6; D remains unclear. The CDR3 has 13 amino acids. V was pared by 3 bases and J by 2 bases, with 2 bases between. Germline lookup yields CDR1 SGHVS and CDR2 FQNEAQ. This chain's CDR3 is CASSFTGANVLTF. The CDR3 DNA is TGTGCCAGCAGCTTTACTGGGGCCAACGTCCTGACTTTC.

The DNA of the CDR3 is TGTGCCATCGGTAGACAGGGGGATGGCTACACCTTC. It translates to CAIGRQGDGYTF. The genes are TRBV10-3 and TRBJ1-2; 9 nucleotides match TRBD1. The V and J ends lost 8 bases and 6 bases, in that order; junction bases with no gene match: 4. The CDR3 is made up of 12 amino acids. Germline assignment: CDR1 ENHRY and CDR2 SYGVKD.

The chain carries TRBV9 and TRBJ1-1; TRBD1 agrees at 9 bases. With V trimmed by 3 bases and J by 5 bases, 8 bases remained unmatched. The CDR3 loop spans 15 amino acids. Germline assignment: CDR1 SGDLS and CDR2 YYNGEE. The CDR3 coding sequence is TGTGCCAGCAGCGCTACCGGGACAGGGAGAACTGAAGCTTTCTTT. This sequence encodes CASSATGTGRTEAFF.